These 16 T cell receptor beta chains originate from one sample sequenced in a study of post-analysis software for immune sequencing data. Whole-study results and caveats: There were a few TRBV segments more frequent in patients than controls, and TRBV5-6, TRBV5-1 and TRBV20-1 were among them.

These receptors' targets are unknown. Unique molecular identifiers were carried by the TCR beta cDNA libraries. TCRdb re-called the PCR reads with MiXCR, one entry per CDR3 protein. The table has about 770,000 distinct CDR3 sequences, approximately 44% seen once. Sequences were obtained from blood. These receptors came from a girl aged 5 to 17 with multiple sclerosis.

The genes are TRBV29-1 and TRBJ1-2; possibly TRBD1 for D (6 bases). The germline CDR1 and CDR2 sequences are SQVTM and ANQGSEA. V was trimmed by 0 bases and J by 8 bases, leaving 13 bases between them. The length of the CDR3 is 13 residues. CDR3 sequence reads: CSVEEGGRQGYTF. CDR3 in DNA: TGCAGCGTTGAAGAGGGGGGGCGGCAGGGCTACACCTTC.

The rearrangement uses TRBV7-6 and TRBJ2-5; tentatively, D is TRBD1 (5 bases). The CDR3 covers 14 residues. Germline CDR1 reads SGHVS; CDR2 reads FNYEAQ. V was pared by 5 bases and J by 1 base, with 11 bases between. The CDR3, as DNA: TGTGCCAGCAGCCAGTACAGGTCCCAAGAGACCCAGTACTTC. Protein sequence: CASSQYRSQETQYF. Drawing the rest from reference TRBV7-6 and TRBJ2-5, the complete variable domain is GAGVSQSPRYKVTKRGQDVALRCDPISGHVSLYWYRQALGQGPEFLTYFNYEAQQDKSGLPNDRFSAERPEGSISTLTIQRTEQRDSAMYRCASSQYRSQETQYFGPGTRLLVL.

V and J are TRBV7-3 and TRBJ2-1; 8 bases map to TRBD2. V dropped 1 base and J dropped 6; count of bases not matched to a gene: 11. Germline lookup yields CDR1 SGHTA and CDR2 FQGTGA. The CDR3 extends over 17 amino acids. CDR3: CASSLIAGGPPGNEQFF. The CDR3 coding sequence is TGTGCCAGCAGCTTAATTGCGGGAGGTCCCCCGGGCAATGAGCAGTTCTTC.

V gene TRBV4-1 combines with J gene TRBJ1-5; no definite D call. The CDR3 covers 15 residues. V was shortened by 1 base and J by 1 base, with 8 bases between the two germline ends. From germline, CDR1 is MGHRA and CDR2 YSYEKL. Here the CDR3 reads CASSQVDRSNQPQHF. CDR3 DNA sequence: TGCGCCAGCAGCCAAGTAGACCGGAGCAATCAGCCCCAGCATTTT.

This chain joins TRBV6-5 and TRBJ1-2; tentatively, D is TRBD1 (6 bases). This CDR3 is built from 12 residues. The germline V gene encodes CDR1 MNHEY and CDR2 SVGAGI. V lost 4 bases and J 7 bases, leaving 10 bases between the germline ends. This chain's CDR3 is CASSWGASGYTF. In DNA form, the CDR3 reads TGTGCCAGCAGTTGGGGGGCGAGTGGCTACACCTTC.

This clonotype turned up a few times. This chain uses TRBV7-9 with TRBJ2-7; D is tentatively TRBD1 or TRBD2 (7 bases each). This CDR3 is built from 14 residues. Deletions cut 7 bases from V and 2 bases from J, with 15 bases between. CDR1 is SEHNR and CDR2 is FQNEAQ in the germline V gene (reference sequence). Here the CDR3 reads CASTQGGRPYEQYF. In DNA, the CDR3 is TGTGCCAGCACCCAGGGGGGGCGCCCCTACGAGCAGTACTTC. The full variable domain, with the rest looked up from reference TRBV7-9 and TRBJ2-7, is DTGVSQNPRHKITKRGQNVTFRCDPISEHNRLYWYRQTLGQGPEFLTYFQNEAQLEKSRLLSDRFSAERPKGSFSTLEIQRTEQGDSAMYLCASTQGGRPYEQYFGPGTRLTVT.

This clonotype was detected only a few times. The rearrangement uses TRBV27 and TRBJ2-5; 13 nucleotides agree with TRBD2. Near its end, the DNA agrees better with TRBJ2-7, so the J call may be wrong. The germline gives CDR1 MNHEY, CDR2 SMNVEV (reference sequence). The CDR3 is 15 residues long. The DNA of the CDR3 is TGTGCCAGCAGTCCGACGACTAGCGGGAGGAGCGAGCAGTACTTC. It yields the protein CASSPTTSGRSEQYF.

V and J are TRBV5-1 and TRBJ2-7; D perhaps matches TRBD2 (6 bases). Trimming took 4 bases from V and 3 from J, leaving 20 bases between them. The CDR3 runs to 16 residues. The V gene's germline CDR1 is SGHRS and CDR2 YFSETQ. CDR3 DNA sequence: TGCGCCAGCAGCCAGCGTGGGGCTAGCGCAAGCTACGAGCAGTACTTC. Protein product: CASSQRGASASYEQYF.

This chain joins TRBV9 and TRBJ1-2; a possible D gene is TRBD1 (5 bases). The germline gives CDR1 SGDLS, CDR2 YYNGEE. Trimming pared 0 bases from V and 0 bases from J, leaving 9 bases between. The CDR3 has 15 residues. For the CDR3, the DNA is TGTGCCAGCAGCGTAGCCAGGGTCCCTAACTATGGCTACACCTTC. Protein product: CASSVARVPNYGYTF.

This clonotype has just a few counts. The CDR3 reads CAISETGGENIQYF. The CDR3 DNA reads TGTGCCATCAGTGAGACAGGGGGAGAAAACATTCAGTACTTC. This sequence joins TRBV10-3 and TRBJ2-4; 8 nucleotides match TRBD1. Germline lookup yields CDR1 ENHRY and CDR2 SYGVKD. The CDR3 has 14 amino acids. V dropped 2 bases and J dropped 5; count of bases not matched to a gene: 2.

This chain links TRBV5-1 with TRBJ2-7; 11 nucleotides line up with TRBD2. Germline CDR1 reads SGHRS; CDR2 reads YFSETQ. The CDR3 is made up of 17 amino acids. Losses at the gene ends were 4 bases for V and 2 bases for J; bases not matched to a gene: 11. This CDR3 is CASSLGLTSGVTYEQYF. CDR3 bases: TGCGCCAGCAGCCTGGGTCTGACTAGCGGGGTAACCTACGAGCAGTACTTC. The entire variable domain, with the rest obtained from reference TRBV5-1 and TRBJ2-7, is as follows: KAGVTQTPRYLIKTRGQQVTLSCSPISGHRSVSWYQQTPGQGLQFLFEYFSETQRNKGNFPGRFSGRQFSNSRSEMNVSTLELGDSALYLCASSLGLTSGVTYEQYFGPGTRLTVT.

The chain joins TRBV6-1 to TRBJ2-1; D gene uncertain. The length of the CDR3 is 15 residues. Germline V gene sequence: CDR1 MNHNS, CDR2 SASEGT. Between the trimmed V and J ends, which lost 1 base and 0 bases, there was a span of 7 bases. The CDR3 DNA reads as TGTGCCAGCAGTGAAGGTTCGAGCTCCTACAATGAGCAGTTCTTC. It yields the protein CASSEGSSSYNEQFF.

This clonotype was counted a few times. The rearrangement uses TRBV5-6 and TRBJ2-1, with D possibly being TRBD1 (5 bases). The V and J ends lost 1 base and 1 base respectively, with 9 bases between them. CDR3 length equals 15 residues. Germline CDR1 is SGHDT and CDR2 is YYEEEE. The CDR3 loop reads CASSLPGWSYNEQFF. CDR3 in DNA: TGTGCCAGCAGCTTGCCAGGGTGGTCCTACAATGAGCAGTTCTTC.

This rearrangement joins TRBV12-3 or TRBV12-4 to TRBJ2-3, with TRBD2 matching over 9 bases. The CDR3 consists of 16 residues. V was pared by 6 bases and J by 2 bases, with 9 bases of the junction left unmatched. The CDR3 nucleotides read TGTGCCAGCAGGGGTTATAGCGGGAGAGTCACAGATACGCAGTATTTT. Residues: CASRGYSGRVTDTQYF.

The chain links TRBV7-2 to TRBJ1-1; TRBD1 might be the D (6 bases). This CDR3 region has 13 residues. Per germline, CDR1 SGHTA and CDR2 FQGNSA. V was pared by 3 bases and J by 5 bases, with 10 bases between. The CDR3 DNA reads as TGTGCCAGCAGCTTGGAAGGACAGACTGAAGCTTTCTTT. Translating it yields CASSLEGQTEAFF.

The V call is TRBV18, the J call TRBJ2-5; D is unresolved. The V gene's germline CDR1 is KGHSH and CDR2 LQKENI. With 2 bases removed from V and 2 bases from J, the gap between germline ends came to 15 bases. CDR3 size: 16 residues. CDR3 in amino acids: CASSPVTDFTQETQYF. The CDR3 nucleotides read TGTGCCAGCTCACCAGTTACGGATTTCACTCAAGAGACCCAGTACTTC.